This entry lists 20 T cell receptor beta chains sequenced from one sample in a study of PD-1 blockade in classical Hodgkin lymphoma (dated by TCRdb to about 2020). The library was made by the immunoSEQ multiplex PCR assay. The clones in this table, taken by TCRdb from immuneACCESS, are in-frame only. Not every clone is retained; where verified, under half of the shortfall comes from an unresolved V gene, and the cause of the rest is unknown. The sample data list 10,000 to 15,000 clones, and about four fifths of these were observed just once. The top ten constitute 0.75% to 0.95% of the sample. In light of the paper, this sample's time point label describes: cycle 4 day 1 (C4D1), after five to seven weeks of nivolumab. Every trial patient had relapsed following autologous stem cell transplantation, and prior brentuximab vedotin exposure was what differed among cohorts A, B and C. Magnetic negative selection with a Miltenyi CD4+ T cell isolation kit was used to purify CD4+ T cells from thawed PBMCs.

The sequenced sample was CD4+ T cells from blood, obtained before the fourth cycle of nivolumab. The origin of the receptors is a human donor with classical Hodgkin lymphoma.

This chain connects TRBV5-5 to TRBJ2-5, with D perhaps matching TRBD2 (6 bases). The CDR3 consists of 16 residues. V was clipped by 1 base and J by 9 bases, with 22 bases between them. Germline CDR1 reads SGHKS; CDR2 reads YYEKEE (reference sequence). For the CDR3, the DNA is TGTGCCAGCAGCTTGATGATGGGGGGAAAGGGAAGTGCCCAGTACTTC. Translated: CASSLMMGGKGSAQYF. The complete variable domain, with remaining parts taken from reference TRBV5-5 and TRBJ2-5, reads DAGVTQSPTHLIKTRGQQVTLRCSPISGHKSVSWYQQVLGQGPQFIFQYYEKEERGRGNFPDRFSARQFPNYSSELNVNALLLGDSALYLCASSLMMGGKGSAQYFGPGTRLLVL.

The chain links TRBV2 to TRBJ1-2; D unclear. Germline-derived CDR1 and CDR2 are SNHLY and FYNNEI. This CDR3 comprises 12 residues. The germline V and J ends were trimmed by 2 bases and 4 bases, with 5 bases remaining between them. CDR3: CASSEPGYGYTF. CDR3 coding DNA: TGTGCCAGCAGTGAACCCGGCTATGGCTACACCTTC.

This rearrangement joins TRBV28 to TRBJ2-1, with 10 bases that match TRBD2. The V and J ends lost 5 bases and 7 bases, in that order; junction bases with no gene match: 5. Looked up from germline, CDR1 is MDHEN and CDR2 is SYDVKM. This CDR3 spans 14 amino acids. Here the CDR3 reads CASSPSGRGNEQFF. The CDR3 bases are TGTGCCAGCAGTCCGAGCGGGAGGGGGAATGAGCAGTTCTTC.

The chain uses TRBV6-5 and TRBJ1-4, with TRBD1 matching over 9 bases. The CDR3 loop spans 15 amino acids. Germline V gives CDR1 MNHEY, CDR2 SVGAGI. J gave up 2 bases and V 5 bases, and 3 bases lay outside the gene matches. The CDR3 spells CASSRGTGTNEKLFF. The DNA for the CDR3 is TGTGCCAGCAGTCGAGGGACAGGGACTAATGAAAAACTGTTTTTT.

The chain is built from TRBV14 and TRBJ1-2, with D possibly matching TRBD1 (6 bases). The CDR3 length is 13 residues. V was shortened by 6 bases and J by 4 bases, with 12 bases between the two germline ends. Germline values: CDR1 SGHDN, CDR2 FVKESK. CDR3 coding DNA: TGTGCCAGCAGTCCCGGGACACCCTATGGCTACACCTTC. As protein: CASSPGTPYGYTF.

J is TRBJ2-3 and V is TRBV7-2, with D unclear. Germline assignment: CDR1 SGHTA and CDR2 FQGNSA. V lost 2 bases and J 2 bases, leaving 8 bases between the germline ends. This CDR3 is 14 amino acids long. The CDR3 DNA sequence: TGTGCCAGCAGCTTAAATGGGCTCACAGATACGCAGTATTTT. This codes for CASSLNGLTDTQYF.

The CDR3 loop is CASSLYSSHLYNEQFF. For the CDR3, the DNA is TGCGCCAGCAGCTTGTATAGCAGCCATTTATACAATGAGCAGTTCTTC. The chain uses TRBV5-1 and TRBJ2-1, with D unresolved. V lost 1 base to trimming and J lost 4 bases, with 15 bases between them. This CDR3 has 16 residues. The V gene's germline CDR1 is SGHRS and CDR2 YFSETQ.

The chain is built from TRBV11-2 and TRBJ1-2; D call uncertain. The V and J ends lost 2 bases and 7 bases respectively, with 11 bases between them. CDR1 is SGHAT, CDR2 FQNNGV, per germline. The CDR3 totals 13 residues. This CDR3 is CASSLYAQAGYTF. The CDR3 region has the DNA TGTGCCAGCAGCTTATACGCCCAGGCTGGCTACACCTTC.

The chain recombines TRBV19 with TRBJ1-2; TRBD1 is a possible D gene (6 bases). Germline V CDR1 and CDR2: LNHDA, SQIVND (reference sequence). Trimming left V 4 bases short and J 6 bases short, with 12 bases between. This CDR3 has 13 amino acids. The CDR3 DNA sequence: TGTGCCAGTAGTACTCACAGGGCTAATGGCTACACCTTC. Its protein is CASSTHRANGYTF.

The rearrangement links TRBV7-7 to TRBJ2-3; D unclear. V lost 1 base and J lost 6, with 8 bases in between. The CDR3 length is 13 residues. The germline gives CDR1 SSHAT, CDR2 FNYEAQ (reference sequence). CDR3: CASSLVADDTQYF. The CDR3 nucleotides read TGTGCCAGCAGCTTAGTTGCAGATGATACGCAGTATTTT.

V usage is TRBV29-1 and J usage is TRBJ2-1; 7 bases match TRBD2. CDR3 length: 11 amino acids. CDR1 is SQVTM, CDR2 ANQGSEA, per germline. The CDR3 loop is CAFNGGVEQFF. CDR3 DNA sequence: TGCGCCTTCAATGGGGGGGTTGAGCAGTTCTTC.

V and J are TRBV7-2 and TRBJ2-1; 10 nucleotides agree with TRBD1. CDR1 is SGHTA, CDR2 FQGNSA, per germline. The CDR3 totals 16 residues. V shed 7 bases and J 2 bases; nucleotides not matched to a gene: 8. The CDR3: CASKSFGTGAYNEQFF. In nucleotides, the CDR3 is TGTGCCAGCAAGTCCTTTGGGACAGGGGCCTACAATGAGCAGTTCTTC.

The table lists this clone with a few counts. The V and J genes are TRBV2 and TRBJ1-5, with no clear D. This CDR3 has 14 amino acids. Trimming left V 6 bases short and J 4 bases short, with 13 bases between. Germline V gene lookup returns CDR1 SNHLY and CDR2 FYNNEI. CDR3 protein: CASREEVGNQPQHF. CDR3 nucleotides: TGTGCCAGCAGGGAGGAAGTTGGGAATCAGCCCCAGCATTTT.

On this clone: The germline gene is not matched at one end of the junction; a read error may be the cause. The chain combines TRBV6-6 with TRBJ2-7; a possible D gene is TRBD1 (5 bases). CDR1 is MNHNY, CDR2 SVGAGI, per germline (reference sequence). The CDR3 spans 13 residues. The CDR3, as DNA: TGTGCGAGTTCCAAGGGGTTCTCCTACGAGCAGTGCTTC. It is translated as CASSKGFSYEQCF.

V usage is TRBV15 and J usage is TRBJ2-1, with D tentatively TRBD2 (7 bases). Trimming cost V 2 bases and J 3 bases, with 8 bases left between them. CDR3 length: 14 amino acids. Germline V gene lookup returns CDR1 LNHNV and CDR2 YYDKDF (reference sequence). The CDR3 DNA reads TGTGCCACCAGCAGAAGGGGGGGCTACAATGAGCAGTTCTTC. Translation gives CATSRRGGYNEQFF.

V gene TRBV9 combines with J gene TRBJ1-5, with D possibly TRBD1 on 6 matching bases. Germline-derived CDR1 and CDR2 are SGDLS and YYNGEE. The CDR3 spans 14 residues. V was pared by 2 bases and J by 4 bases, with 10 bases between. As DNA, the CDR3 is TGTGCCAGCAGCGTGGGGGGCTTGAATCAGCCCCAGCATTTT. Translating it yields CASSVGGLNQPQHF.

The chain is built from TRBV18 and TRBJ2-5, with D maybe TRBD2 (6 bases). CDR1 is KGHSH and CDR2 is LQKENI in the germline V gene. Trimming removed 5 bases from V and 1 base from J, with 8 bases in between. The CDR3 is 13 residues long. The CDR3 is CASSGGVQETQYF. The CDR3 nucleotides read TGTGCCAGCTCAGGCGGGGTCCAAGAGACCCAGTACTTC.

The chain is built from TRBV2 and TRBJ1-5; 7 nucleotides line up with TRBD1. The CDR3 sequence is 15 residues long. The V gene end was trimmed by 7 bases and the J gene end by 6 bases; junction bases not matched to a gene: 12. Per the germline V gene, CDR1 is SNHLY and CDR2 is FYNNEI. The CDR3 DNA reads as TGTGCCAGCACTGACAGGGATAGGTACGGTCAGCCCCAGCATTTT. Encoded protein: CASTDRDRYGQPQHF.

The genes are TRBV5-4 and TRBJ2-5; tentative D call: TRBD1 (5 bases). Germline V gene lookup returns CDR1 SGHNT and CDR2 YYREEE (reference sequence). The V and J ends lost 2 bases and 1 base respectively, with 9 bases between them. The CDR3 consists of 14 residues. CDR3 nucleotide sequence: TGTGCCAGCAGCTTTGGGGCAGTCCAAGAGACCCAGTACTTC. Amino acid sequence: CASSFGAVQETQYF.

This chain links TRBV19 with TRBJ2-1, with 8 positions matching TRBD2. Germline V gene data show CDR1 as LNHDA and CDR2 as SQIVND (reference sequence). The CDR3 contains 15 residues. The junction had 7 bases not matched to a gene; V was cut back by 3 bases and J by 6 bases. CDR3 sequence: CASSIQAGVSNEQFF. In DNA, the CDR3 is TGTGCCAGTAGTATCCAAGCGGGAGTATCCAATGAGCAGTTCTTC. The full variable domain, its missing parts supplied by reference TRBV19 and TRBJ2-1, is DGGITQSPKYLFRKEGQNVTLSCEQNLNHDAMYWYRQDPGQGLRLIYYSQIVNDFQKGDIAEGYSVSREKKESFPLTVTSAQKNPTAFYLCASSIQAGVSNEQFFGPGTRLTVL.